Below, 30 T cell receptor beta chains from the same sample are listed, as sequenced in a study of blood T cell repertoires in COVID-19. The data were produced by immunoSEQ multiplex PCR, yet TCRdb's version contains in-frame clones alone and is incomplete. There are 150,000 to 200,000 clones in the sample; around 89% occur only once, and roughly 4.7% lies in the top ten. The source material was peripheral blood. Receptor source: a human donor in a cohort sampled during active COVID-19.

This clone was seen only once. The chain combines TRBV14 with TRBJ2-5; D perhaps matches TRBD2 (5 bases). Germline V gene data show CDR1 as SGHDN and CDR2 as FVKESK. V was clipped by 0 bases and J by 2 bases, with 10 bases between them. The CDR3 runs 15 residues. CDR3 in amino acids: CASSQEDSAQETQYF. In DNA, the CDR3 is TGTGCCAGCAGCCAAGAGGACTCCGCACAAGAGACCCAGTACTTC.

Written as DNA, the CDR3 is TGCGCCAGCAGCCAAGATGCGGGTTGGAGCAATCAGCCCCAGCATTTT. Translating it yields CASSQDAGWSNQPQHF. The chain is built from TRBV4-3 and TRBJ1-5; D is ambiguous. Trimming left V 0 bases short and J 1 base short, with 10 bases between. This CDR3 region has 16 residues. From germline, CDR1 is LGHNA and CDR2 YSLEER.

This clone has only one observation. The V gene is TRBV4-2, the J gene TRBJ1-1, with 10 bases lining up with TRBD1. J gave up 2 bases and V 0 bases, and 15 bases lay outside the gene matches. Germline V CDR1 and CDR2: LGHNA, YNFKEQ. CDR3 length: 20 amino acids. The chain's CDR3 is CASSQDRYSVGQGENTEAFF. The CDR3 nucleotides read TGTGCCAGCAGCCAAGATCGATACTCTGTCGGACAGGGGGAAAACACTGAAGCTTTCTTT.

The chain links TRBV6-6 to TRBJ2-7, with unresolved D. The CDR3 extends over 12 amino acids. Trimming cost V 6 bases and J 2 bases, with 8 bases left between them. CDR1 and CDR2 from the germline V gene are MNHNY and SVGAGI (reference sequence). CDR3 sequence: CASRDTAYEQYF. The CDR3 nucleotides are TGTGCCAGCAGAGACACCGCCTACGAGCAGTACTTC.

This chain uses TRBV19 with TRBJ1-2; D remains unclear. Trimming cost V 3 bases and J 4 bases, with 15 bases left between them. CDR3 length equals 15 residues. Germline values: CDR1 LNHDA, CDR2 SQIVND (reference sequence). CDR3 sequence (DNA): TGTGCCAGTAGTATGTCCTCCCGAGGCCCCTATGGCTACACCTTC. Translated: CASSMSSRGPYGYTF.

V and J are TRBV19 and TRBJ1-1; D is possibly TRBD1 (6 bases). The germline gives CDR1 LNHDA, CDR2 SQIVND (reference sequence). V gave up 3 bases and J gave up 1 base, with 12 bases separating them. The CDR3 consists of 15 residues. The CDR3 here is CASSIRQVTNTEAFF. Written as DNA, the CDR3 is TGTGCCAGTAGTATCCGACAGGTGACGAACACTGAAGCTTTCTTT.

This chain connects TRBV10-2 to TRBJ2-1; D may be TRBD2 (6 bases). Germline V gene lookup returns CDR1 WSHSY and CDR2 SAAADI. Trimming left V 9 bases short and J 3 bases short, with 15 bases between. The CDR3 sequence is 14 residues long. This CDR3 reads CASRLGMGYNEQFF. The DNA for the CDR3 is TGCGCCAGTCGACTAGGTATGGGCTACAATGAGCAGTTCTTC.

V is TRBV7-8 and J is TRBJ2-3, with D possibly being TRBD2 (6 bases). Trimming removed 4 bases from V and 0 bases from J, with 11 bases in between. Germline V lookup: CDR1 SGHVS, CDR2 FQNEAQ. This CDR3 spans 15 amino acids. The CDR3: CASSYGEVSTDTQYF. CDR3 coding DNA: TGTGCCAGCAGCTACGGGGAGGTTAGCACAGATACGCAGTATTTT. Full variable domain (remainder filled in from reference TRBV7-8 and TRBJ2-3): GAGVSQSPRYKVAKRGQDVALRCDPISGHVSLFWYQQALGQGPEFLTYFQNEAQLDKSGLPSDRFFAERPEGSVSTLKIQRTQQEDSAVYLCASSYGEVSTDTQYFGPGTRLTVL.

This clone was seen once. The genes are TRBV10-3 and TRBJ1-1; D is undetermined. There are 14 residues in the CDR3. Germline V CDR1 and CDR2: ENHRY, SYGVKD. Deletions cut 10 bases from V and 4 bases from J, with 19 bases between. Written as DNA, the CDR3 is TGTGCCACGGTGGCCGGGGATGGGTTCACTGAAGCTTTCTTT. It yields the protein CATVAGDGFTEAFF.

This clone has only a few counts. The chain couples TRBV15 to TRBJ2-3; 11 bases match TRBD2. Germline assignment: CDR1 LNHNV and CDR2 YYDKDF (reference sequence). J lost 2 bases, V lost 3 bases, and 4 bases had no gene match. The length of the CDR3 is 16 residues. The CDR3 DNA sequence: TGTGCCACCAGCAGTCCTAGCGGGAGGATCACAGATACGCAGTATTTT. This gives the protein CATSSPSGRITDTQYF.

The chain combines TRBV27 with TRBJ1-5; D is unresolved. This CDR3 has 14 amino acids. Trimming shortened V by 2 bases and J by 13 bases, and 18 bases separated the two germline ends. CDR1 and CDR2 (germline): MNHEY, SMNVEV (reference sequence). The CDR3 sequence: CASSLVGRQVRQHF. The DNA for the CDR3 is TGTGCCAGCAGTTTAGTGGGTCGACAAGTCAGACAGCATTTT.

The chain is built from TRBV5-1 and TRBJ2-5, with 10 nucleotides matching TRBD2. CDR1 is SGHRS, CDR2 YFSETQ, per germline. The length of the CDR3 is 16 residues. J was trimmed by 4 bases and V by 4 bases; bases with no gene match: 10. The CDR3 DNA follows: TGCGCCAGCAGCCCTAGCGGGAGCGTTGGTGGAGAGACCCAGTACTTC. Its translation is CASSPSGSVGGETQYF.

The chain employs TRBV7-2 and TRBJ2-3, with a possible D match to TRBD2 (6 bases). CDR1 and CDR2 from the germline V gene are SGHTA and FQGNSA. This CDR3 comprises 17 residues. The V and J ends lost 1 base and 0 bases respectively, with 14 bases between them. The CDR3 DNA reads TGTGCCAGCAGCTTAGGCGTGTCGAGCGGGAGCACAGATACGCAGTATTTT. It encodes CASSLGVSSGSTDTQYF.

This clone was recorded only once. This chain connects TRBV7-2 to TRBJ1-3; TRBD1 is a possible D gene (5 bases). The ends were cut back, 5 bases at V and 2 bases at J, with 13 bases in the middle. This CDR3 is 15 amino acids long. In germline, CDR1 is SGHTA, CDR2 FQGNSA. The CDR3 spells CASSPQGNTGNTIYF. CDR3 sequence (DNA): TGTGCCAGCAGCCCCCAGGGTAATACTGGAAACACCATATATTTT.

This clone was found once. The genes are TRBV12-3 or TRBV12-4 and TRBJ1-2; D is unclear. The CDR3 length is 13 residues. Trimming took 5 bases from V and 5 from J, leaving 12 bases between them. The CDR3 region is CASSPAQAYGYTF. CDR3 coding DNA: TGTGCCAGCAGTCCCGCGCAGGCATATGGCTACACCTTC.

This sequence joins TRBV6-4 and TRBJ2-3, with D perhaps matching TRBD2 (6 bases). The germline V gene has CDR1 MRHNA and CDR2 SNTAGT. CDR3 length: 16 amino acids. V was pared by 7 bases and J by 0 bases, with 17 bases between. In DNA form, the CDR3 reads TGTGCCAGCAAAGAATCCGGGACTGTGAGCACAGATACGCAGTATTTT. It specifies CASKESGTVSTDTQYF.

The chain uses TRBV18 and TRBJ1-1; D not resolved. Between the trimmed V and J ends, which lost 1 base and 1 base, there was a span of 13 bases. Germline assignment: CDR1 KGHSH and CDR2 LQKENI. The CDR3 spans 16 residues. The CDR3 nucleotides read TGTGCCAGCTCACCACTTCTGCGAGGGCGGAACACTGAAGCTTTCTTT. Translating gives CASSPLLRGRNTEAFF. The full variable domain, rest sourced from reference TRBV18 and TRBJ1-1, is NAGVMQNPRHLVRRRGQEARLRCSPMKGHSHVYWYRQLPEEGLKFMVYLQKENIIDESGMPKERFSAEFPKEGPSILRIQQVVRGDSAAYFCASSPLLRGRNTEAFFGQGTRLTVV.

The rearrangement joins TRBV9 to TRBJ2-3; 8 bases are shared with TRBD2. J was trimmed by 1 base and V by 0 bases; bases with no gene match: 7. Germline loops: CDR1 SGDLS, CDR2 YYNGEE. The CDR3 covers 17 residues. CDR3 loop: CASSVAPAGAGTDTQYF. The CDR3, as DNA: TGTGCCAGCAGCGTAGCCCCAGCGGGAGCTGGCACAGATACGCAGTATTTT.

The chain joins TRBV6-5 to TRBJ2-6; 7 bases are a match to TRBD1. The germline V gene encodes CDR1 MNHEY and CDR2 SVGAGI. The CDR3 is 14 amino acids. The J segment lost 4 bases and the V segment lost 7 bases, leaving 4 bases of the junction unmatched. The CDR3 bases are TGTGCCAGCACTACAGGGGTCGGGGCCAACGTCCTGACTTTC. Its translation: CASTTGVGANVLTF.

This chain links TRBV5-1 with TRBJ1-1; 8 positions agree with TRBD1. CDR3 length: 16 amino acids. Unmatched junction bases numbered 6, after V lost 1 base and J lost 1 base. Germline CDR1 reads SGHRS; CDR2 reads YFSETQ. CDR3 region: CASSLTGGRGNTEAFF. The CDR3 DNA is TGCGCCAGCAGCTTGACAGGGGGGAGAGGGAACACTGAAGCTTTCTTT.

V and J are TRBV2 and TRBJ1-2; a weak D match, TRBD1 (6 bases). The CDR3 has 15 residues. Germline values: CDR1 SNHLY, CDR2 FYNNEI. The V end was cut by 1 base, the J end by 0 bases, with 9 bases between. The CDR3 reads CASSEGTVSNYGYTF. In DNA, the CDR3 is TGTGCCAGCAGTGAAGGGACAGTGTCTAACTATGGCTACACCTTC.

CDR3 nucleotide sequence: TGTGCCAGCAGCAGCGGGACAGGGCACAATAATTCACCCCTCCACTTT. It specifies CASSSGTGHNNSPLHF. The rearrangement uses TRBV9 and TRBJ1-6; 9 positions agree with TRBD1. The length of the CDR3 is 16 residues. V shed 4 bases and J 5 bases; nucleotides not matched to a gene: 7. The germline gives CDR1 SGDLS, CDR2 YYNGEE.

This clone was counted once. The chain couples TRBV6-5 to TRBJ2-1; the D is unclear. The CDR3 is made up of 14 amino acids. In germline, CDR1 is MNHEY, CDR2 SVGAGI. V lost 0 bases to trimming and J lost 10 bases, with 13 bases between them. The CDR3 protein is CASSYSAELREQFF. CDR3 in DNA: TGTGCCAGCAGTTACTCTGCGGAACTCCGGGAGCAGTTCTTC.

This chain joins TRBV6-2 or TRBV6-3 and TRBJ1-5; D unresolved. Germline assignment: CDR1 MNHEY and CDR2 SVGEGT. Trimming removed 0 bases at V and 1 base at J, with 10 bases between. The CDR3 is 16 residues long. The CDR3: CASSYSRGKSNQPQHF. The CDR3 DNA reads TGTGCCAGCAGTTACTCGAGAGGGAAGAGCAATCAGCCCCAGCATTTT.

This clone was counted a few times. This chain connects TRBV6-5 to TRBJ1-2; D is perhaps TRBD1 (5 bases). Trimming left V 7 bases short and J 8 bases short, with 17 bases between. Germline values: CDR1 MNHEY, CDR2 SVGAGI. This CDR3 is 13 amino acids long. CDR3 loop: CASTNGGTRGYTF. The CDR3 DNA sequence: TGTGCCAGCACCAACGGGGGGACGCGAGGCTACACCTTC.

DNA for the CDR3: TGCGCCAGCAGCCAGGGAACAGGGGTTAACCAGCCCCAGCATTTT. This sequence encodes CASSQGTGVNQPQHF. The chain combines TRBV5-1 with TRBJ1-5, with 7 bases matching TRBD1. The V gene end was trimmed by 4 bases and the J gene end by 7 bases; junction bases not matched to a gene: 11. The germline V gene has CDR1 SGHRS and CDR2 YFSETQ. CDR3 length: 15 residues.

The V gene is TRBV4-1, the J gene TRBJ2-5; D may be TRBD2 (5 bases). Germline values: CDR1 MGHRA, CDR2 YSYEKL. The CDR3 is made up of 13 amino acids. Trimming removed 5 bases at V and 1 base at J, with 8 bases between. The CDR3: CASSKRTQETQYF. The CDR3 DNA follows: TGCGCCAGCAGCAAGCGGACCCAAGAGACCCAGTACTTC.

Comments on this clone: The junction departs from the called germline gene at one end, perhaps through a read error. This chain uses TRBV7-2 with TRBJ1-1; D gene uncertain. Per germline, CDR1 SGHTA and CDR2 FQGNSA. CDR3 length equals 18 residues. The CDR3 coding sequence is TGTGCCAGCAGCTTAGCGTCTGGGCAGAGAACACTGAAGACTGAAGCTTTCTTT. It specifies CASSLASGQRTLKTEAFF. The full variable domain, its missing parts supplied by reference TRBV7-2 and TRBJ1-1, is GAGVSQSPSNKVTEKGKDVELRCDPISGHTALYWYRQSLGQGLEFLIYFQGNSAPDKSGLPSDRFSAERTGGSVSTLTIQRTQQEDSAVYLCASSLASGQRTLKTEAFFGQGTRLTVV.

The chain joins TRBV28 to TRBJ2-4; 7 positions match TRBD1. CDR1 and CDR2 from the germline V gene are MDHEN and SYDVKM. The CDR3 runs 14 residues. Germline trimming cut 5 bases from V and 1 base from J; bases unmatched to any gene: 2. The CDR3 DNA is TGTGCCAGCAGTGCACAGGGGGCCAAAAACATTCAGTACTTC. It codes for CASSAQGAKNIQYF.

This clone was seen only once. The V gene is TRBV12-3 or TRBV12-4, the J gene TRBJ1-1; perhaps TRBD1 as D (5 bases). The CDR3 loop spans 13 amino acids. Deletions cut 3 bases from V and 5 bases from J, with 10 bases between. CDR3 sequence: CASSFSGRTEAFF. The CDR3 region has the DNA TGTGCCAGCAGTTTCTCAGGGAGGACTGAAGCTTTCTTT.